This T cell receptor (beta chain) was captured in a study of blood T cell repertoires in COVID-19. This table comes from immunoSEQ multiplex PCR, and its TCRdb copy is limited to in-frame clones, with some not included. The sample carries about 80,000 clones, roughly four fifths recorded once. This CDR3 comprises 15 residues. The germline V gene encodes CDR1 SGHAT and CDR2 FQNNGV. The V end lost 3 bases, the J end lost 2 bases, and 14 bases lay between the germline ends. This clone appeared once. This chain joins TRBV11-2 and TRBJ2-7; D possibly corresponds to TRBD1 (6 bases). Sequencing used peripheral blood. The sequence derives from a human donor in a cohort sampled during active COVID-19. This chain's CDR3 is CASSFRGTTTYEQYF. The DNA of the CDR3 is TGTGCCAGCAGCTTTAGGGGGACAACGACCTACGAGCAGTACTTC.